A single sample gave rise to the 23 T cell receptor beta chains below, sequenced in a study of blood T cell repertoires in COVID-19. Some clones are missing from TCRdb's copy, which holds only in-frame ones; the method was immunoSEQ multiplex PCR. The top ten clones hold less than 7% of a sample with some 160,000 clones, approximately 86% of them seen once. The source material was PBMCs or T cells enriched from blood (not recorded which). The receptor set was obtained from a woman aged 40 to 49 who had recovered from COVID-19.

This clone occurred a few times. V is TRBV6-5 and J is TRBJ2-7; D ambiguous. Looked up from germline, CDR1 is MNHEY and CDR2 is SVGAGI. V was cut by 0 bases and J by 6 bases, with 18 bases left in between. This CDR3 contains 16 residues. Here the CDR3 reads CASSYSPSFRGGEQYF. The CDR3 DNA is TGTGCCAGCAGTTACTCTCCTAGTTTCAGAGGTGGCGAGCAGTACTTC.

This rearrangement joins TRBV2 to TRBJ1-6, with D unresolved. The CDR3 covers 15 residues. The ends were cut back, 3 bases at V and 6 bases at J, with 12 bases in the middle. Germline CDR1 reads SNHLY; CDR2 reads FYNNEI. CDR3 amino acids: CASSDRTATNSPLHF. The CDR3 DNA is TGTGCCAGCAGTGACCGAACAGCTACTAATTCACCCCTCCACTTT.

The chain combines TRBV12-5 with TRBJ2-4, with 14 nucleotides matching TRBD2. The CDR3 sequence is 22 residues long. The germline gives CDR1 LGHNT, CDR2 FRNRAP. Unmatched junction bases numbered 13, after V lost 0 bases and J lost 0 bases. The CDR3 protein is CASGLVPGGLAGGSLAKNIQYF. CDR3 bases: TGTGCTAGTGGTTTGGTACCCGGAGGACTAGCGGGGGGATCTCTAGCCAAAAACATTCAGTACTTC.

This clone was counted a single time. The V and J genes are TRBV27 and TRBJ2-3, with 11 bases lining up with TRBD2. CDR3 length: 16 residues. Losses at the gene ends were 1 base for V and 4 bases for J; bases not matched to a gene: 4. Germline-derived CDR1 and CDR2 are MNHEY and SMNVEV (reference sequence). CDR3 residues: CASSLWLAGGADTQYF. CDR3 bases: TGTGCCAGCAGTTTATGGCTAGCGGGAGGTGCAGATACGCAGTATTTT.

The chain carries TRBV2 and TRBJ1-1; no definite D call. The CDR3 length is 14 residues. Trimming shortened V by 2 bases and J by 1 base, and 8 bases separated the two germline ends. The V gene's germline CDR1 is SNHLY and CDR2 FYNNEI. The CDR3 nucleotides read TGTGCCAGCAGTGAATTGATACAGAACACTGAAGCTTTCTTT. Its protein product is CASSELIQNTEAFF.

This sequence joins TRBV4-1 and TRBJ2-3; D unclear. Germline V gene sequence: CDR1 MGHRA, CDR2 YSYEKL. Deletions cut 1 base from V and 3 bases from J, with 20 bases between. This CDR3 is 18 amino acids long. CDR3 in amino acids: CASSQVVVVLSGTDTQYF. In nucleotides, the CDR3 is TGCGCCAGCAGCCAAGTTGTCGTCGTACTTAGTGGTACAGATACGCAGTATTTT.

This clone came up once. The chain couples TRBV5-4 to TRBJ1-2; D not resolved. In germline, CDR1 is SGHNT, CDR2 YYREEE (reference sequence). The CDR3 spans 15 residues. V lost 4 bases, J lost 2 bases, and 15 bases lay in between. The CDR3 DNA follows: TGTGCCAGCAGCCCGACGACTCCCTTAAACTATGGCTACACCTTC. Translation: CASSPTTPLNYGYTF.

CDR3 loop: CASSLLLPGAFF. CDR3 nucleotide sequence: TGTGCCAGCAGCTTACTCCTCCCGGGAGCTTTCTTT. The V gene is TRBV7-9, the J gene TRBJ1-1; D gene unclear. The CDR3 consists of 12 residues. Germline assignment: CDR1 SEHNR and CDR2 FQNEAQ (reference sequence). V was clipped by 2 bases and J by 10 bases, with 11 bases between them.

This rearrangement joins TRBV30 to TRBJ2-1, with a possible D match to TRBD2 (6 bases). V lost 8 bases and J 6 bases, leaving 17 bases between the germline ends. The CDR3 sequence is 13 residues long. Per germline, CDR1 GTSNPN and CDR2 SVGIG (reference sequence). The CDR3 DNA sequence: TGTGCCCGCCTTGGGGCGGGGTTCAATGAGCAGTTCTTC. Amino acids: CARLGAGFNEQFF.

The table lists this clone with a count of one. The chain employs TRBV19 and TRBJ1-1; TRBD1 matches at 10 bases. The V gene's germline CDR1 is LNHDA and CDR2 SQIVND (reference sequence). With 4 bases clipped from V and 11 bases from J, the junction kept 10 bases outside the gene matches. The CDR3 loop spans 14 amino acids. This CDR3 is CASSSRDRGPSAFF. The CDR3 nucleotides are TGTGCCAGTAGTAGCCGGGACAGGGGTCCCTCCGCTTTCTTT.

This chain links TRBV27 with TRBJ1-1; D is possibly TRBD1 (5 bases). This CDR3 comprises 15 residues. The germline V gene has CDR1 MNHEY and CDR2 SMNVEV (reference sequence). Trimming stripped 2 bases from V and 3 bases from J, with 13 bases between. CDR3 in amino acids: CASSLAIGAYTEAFF. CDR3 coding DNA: TGTGCCAGCAGTTTAGCGATTGGGGCATACACTGAAGCTTTCTTT.

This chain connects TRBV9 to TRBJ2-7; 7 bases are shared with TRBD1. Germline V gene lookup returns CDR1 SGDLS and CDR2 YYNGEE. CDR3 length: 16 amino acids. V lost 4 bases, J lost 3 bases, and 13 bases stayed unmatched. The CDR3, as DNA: TGTGCCAGCAGCCCCCGTTCTTCGGACAGGAACTACGAGCAGTACTTC. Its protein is CASSPRSSDRNYEQYF. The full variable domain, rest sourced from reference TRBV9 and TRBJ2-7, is DSGVTQTPKHLITATGQRVTLRCSPRSGDLSVYWYQQSLDQGLQFLIQYYNGEERAKGNILERFSAQQFPDLHSELNLSSLELGDSALYFCASSPRSSDRNYEQYFGPGTRLTVT.

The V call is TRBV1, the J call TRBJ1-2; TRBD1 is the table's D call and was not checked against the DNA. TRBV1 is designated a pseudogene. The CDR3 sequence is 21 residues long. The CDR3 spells CTSSIVGLVEGQGREPYGYTF. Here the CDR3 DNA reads TGCACCAGCAGCATAGTGGGGCTTGTGGAAGGACAGGGGAGGGAACCCTATGGCTACACCTTC.

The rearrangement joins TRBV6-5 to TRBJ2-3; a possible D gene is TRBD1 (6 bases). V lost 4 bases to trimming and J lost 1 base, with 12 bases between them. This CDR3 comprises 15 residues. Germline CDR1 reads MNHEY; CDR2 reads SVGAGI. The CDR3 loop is CASSLGPGGTDTQYF. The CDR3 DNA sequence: TGTGCCAGCAGTTTGGGGCCAGGGGGCACAGATACGCAGTATTTT.

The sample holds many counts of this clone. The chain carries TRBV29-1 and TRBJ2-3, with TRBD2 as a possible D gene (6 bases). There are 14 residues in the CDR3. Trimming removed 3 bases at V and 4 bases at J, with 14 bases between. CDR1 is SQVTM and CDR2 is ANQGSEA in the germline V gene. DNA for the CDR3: TGCAGCGTTGAGGGACTCGGCCAGGCAGATACGCAGTATTTT. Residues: CSVEGLGQADTQYF.

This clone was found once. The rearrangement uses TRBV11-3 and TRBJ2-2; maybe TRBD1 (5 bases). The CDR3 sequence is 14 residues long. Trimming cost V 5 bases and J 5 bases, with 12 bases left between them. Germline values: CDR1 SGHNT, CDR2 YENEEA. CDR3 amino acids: CASSRREGTGELFF. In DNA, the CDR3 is TGTGCCAGCAGCCGCAGGGAAGGGACCGGGGAGCTGTTTTTT.

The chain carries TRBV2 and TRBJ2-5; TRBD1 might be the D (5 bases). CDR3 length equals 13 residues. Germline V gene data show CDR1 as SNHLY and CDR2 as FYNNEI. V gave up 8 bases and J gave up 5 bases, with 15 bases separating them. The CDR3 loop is CASGELRQETQYF. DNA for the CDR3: TGTGCCAGCGGCGAGCTCAGACAGGAGACCCAGTACTTC.

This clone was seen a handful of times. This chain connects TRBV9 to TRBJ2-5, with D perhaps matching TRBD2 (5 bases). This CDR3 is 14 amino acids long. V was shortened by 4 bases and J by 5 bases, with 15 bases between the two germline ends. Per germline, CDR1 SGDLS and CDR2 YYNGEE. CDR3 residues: CASSPRGFLETQYF. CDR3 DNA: TGTGCCAGCAGCCCCCGGGGATTTTTGGAGACCCAGTACTTC.

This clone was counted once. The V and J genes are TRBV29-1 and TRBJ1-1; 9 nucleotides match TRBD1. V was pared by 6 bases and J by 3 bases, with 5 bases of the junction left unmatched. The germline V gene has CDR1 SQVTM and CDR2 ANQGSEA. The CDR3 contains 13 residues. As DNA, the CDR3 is TGCAGCGTCGGACAGGGGAAGGACACTGAAGCTTTCTTT. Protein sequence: CSVGQGKDTEAFF.

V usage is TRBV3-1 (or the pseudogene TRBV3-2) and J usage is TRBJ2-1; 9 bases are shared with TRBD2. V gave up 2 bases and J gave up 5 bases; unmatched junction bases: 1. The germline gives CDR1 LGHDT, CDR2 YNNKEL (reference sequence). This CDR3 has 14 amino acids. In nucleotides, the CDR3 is TGTGCCAGCAGCCAAAGGACTAGCGACAATGAGCAGTTCTTC. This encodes CASSQRTSDNEQFF.

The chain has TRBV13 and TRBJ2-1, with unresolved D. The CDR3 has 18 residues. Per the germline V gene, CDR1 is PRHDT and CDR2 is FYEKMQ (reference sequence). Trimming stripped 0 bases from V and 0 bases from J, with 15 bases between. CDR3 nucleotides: TGTGCCAGCAGCTTAGGCCTACGCGGCCAGAGCTCCTACAATGAGCAGTTCTTC. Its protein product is CASSLGLRGQSSYNEQFF.

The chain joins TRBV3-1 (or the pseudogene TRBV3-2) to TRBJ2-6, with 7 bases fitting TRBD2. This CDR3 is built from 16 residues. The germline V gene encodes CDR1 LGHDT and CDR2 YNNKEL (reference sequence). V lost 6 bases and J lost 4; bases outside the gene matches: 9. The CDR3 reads CASSQSGGVGANVLTF. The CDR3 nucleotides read TGTGCCAGCAGTCAGTCGGGGGGAGTCGGGGCCAACGTCCTGACTTTC.

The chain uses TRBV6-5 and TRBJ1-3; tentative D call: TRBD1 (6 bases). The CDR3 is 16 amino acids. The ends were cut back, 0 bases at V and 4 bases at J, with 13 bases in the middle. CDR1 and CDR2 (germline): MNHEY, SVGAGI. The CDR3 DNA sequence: TGTGCCAGCAGTTACTCAGTGCCAGGGGAAGGAAACACCATATATTTT. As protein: CASSYSVPGEGNTIYF.